One sample yielded the 25 T cell receptor beta chains listed below, sequenced in a study of T-cell memory formation after mild COVID-19. TCRdb independently ran MiXCR on the 5' RACE reads; one entry per CDR3 protein. The sample lists 350,000 to 400,000 distinct CDR3 sequences, over 13% seen once, with 20% to 25% in the top ten. Sequencing was performed on PBMCs or a T cell subset sorted from them (not recorded which). The receptors come from a young man who had mild COVID-19 (a few samples of this study predate the infection). Cell type and time point are not known.

The rearrangement links TRBV20-1 to TRBJ1-1; D is ambiguous. The CDR3 covers 14 residues. The germline V and J ends were trimmed by 0 bases and 2 bases, with 10 bases remaining between them. Looked up from germline, CDR1 is DFQATT and CDR2 is SNEGSKA (reference sequence). The CDR3: CSARDLAKNTEAFF. The CDR3 DNA is TGCAGTGCTAGAGATTTGGCCAAAAACACTGAAGCTTTCTTT.

The chain couples TRBV6-5 to TRBJ1-2; 7 nucleotides agree with TRBD1. After removal of 2 bases from V and 6 bases from J, the junction contained 6 bases not matched to a gene. The germline CDR1 and CDR2 sequences are MNHEY and SVGAGI. CDR3 length: 14 residues. The DNA of the CDR3 is TGTGCCAGCAGTTACGCCCACAGGGGAGATGGCTACACCTTC. Protein sequence: CASSYAHRGDGYTF.

This clonotype was detected ten times or more. V usage is TRBV12-3 or TRBV12-4 and J usage is TRBJ2-1; TRBD1 matches at 7 bases. This CDR3 comprises 14 residues. The junction had 7 bases not matched to a gene; V was cut back by 6 bases and J by 5 bases. This CDR3 reads CASSYRGLDNEQFF. The CDR3 nucleotides are TGTGCCAGCAGCTACAGGGGTTTGGACAATGAGCAGTTCTTC.

This chain connects TRBV6-5 to TRBJ1-2, with 7 positions matching TRBD1. The CDR3 contains 13 residues. Germline CDR1 is MNHEY and CDR2 is SVGAGI. V lost 4 bases, J lost 8 bases, and 7 bases stayed unmatched. Here the CDR3 DNA reads TGTGCCAGCAGTTTTAACAGGGGCGGCGGCTACACCTTC. Translating gives CASSFNRGGGYTF.

This clonotype has just a few counts. CDR3 in DNA: TGTGCCAGCAGTCCCGCGGGCCTCTATGGCTACACCTTC. Protein: CASSPAGLYGYTF. The V call is TRBV12-3 or TRBV12-4, the J call TRBJ1-2; D unresolved. Trimming cost V 5 bases and J 4 bases, with 11 bases left between them. This CDR3 has 13 amino acids.

This clonotype was counted only a few times. The rearrangement uses TRBV29-1 and TRBJ1-1, with TRBD1 as a possible D gene (6 bases). This CDR3 is 12 amino acids long. Trimming shortened V by 7 bases and J by 2 bases, and 11 bases separated the two germline ends. Germline V gene lookup returns CDR1 SQVTM and CDR2 ANQGSEA. As DNA, the CDR3 is TGCAGCGCCGAGGACAGCAACACTGAAGCTTTCTTT. It translates to CSAEDSNTEAFF.

The chain carries TRBV3-1 and TRBJ2-5, with 10 bases lining up with TRBD1. J gave up 5 bases and V 7 bases, and 13 bases lay outside the gene matches. There are 16 residues in the CDR3. Germline lookup yields CDR1 LGHDT and CDR2 YNNKEL (reference sequence). Written as DNA, the CDR3 is TGTGCCAGCAACGATATTCCGGGACAGGGGTCGGAGACCCAGTACTTC. Translated: CASNDIPGQGSETQYF.

This clonotype has more than one count but fewer than ten. The chain uses TRBV6-6 and TRBJ1-4, with 7 bases lining up with TRBD1. Unmatched junction bases numbered 2, after V lost 2 bases and J lost 2 bases. The CDR3 has 15 residues. CDR1 and CDR2 from the germline V gene are MNHNY and SVGAGI (reference sequence). CDR3 nucleotides: TGTGCCAGCAGTTACCCAGGGGGGACTAATGAAAAACTGTTTTTT. Its translation is CASSYPGGTNEKLFF.

This clonotype was counted between two and nine times. The chain employs TRBV4-3 and TRBJ1-3; 8 bases match TRBD1. CDR1 and CDR2 (germline): LGHNA, YSLEER. This CDR3 is built from 16 residues. V lost 3 bases, J lost 0 bases, and 4 bases stayed unmatched. The CDR3 loop reads CASSQGQASSGNTIYF. CDR3 DNA sequence: TGCGCCAGCAGCCAGGGACAGGCGAGCTCTGGAAACACCATATATTTT.

This clonotype was seen a few times. CDR3 sequence reads: CASSFQGNSPLHF. CDR3 in DNA: TGTGCCAGCAGCTTCCAGGGGAATTCACCCCTCCACTTT. The V call is TRBV7-2, the J call TRBJ1-6, with D possibly being TRBD1 (6 bases). CDR1 is SGHTA and CDR2 is FQGNSA in the germline V gene. V lost 3 bases and J 7 bases, leaving 7 bases between the germline ends. The CDR3 has 13 residues.

This chain's CDR3 is CASSYSVGAGELFF. CDR3 sequence (DNA): TGTGCCAGCAGTTACTCGGTCGGGGCCGGGGAGCTGTTTTTT. The chain uses TRBV6-2 or TRBV6-3 and TRBJ2-2; D is possibly TRBD2 (5 bases). Trimming shortened V by 0 bases and J by 6 bases, and 8 bases separated the two germline ends. From germline, CDR1 is MNHEY and CDR2 SVGEGT. CDR3 length: 14 amino acids.

This clonotype has just a few counts. The chain combines TRBV10-3 with TRBJ2-2; possibly TRBD2 for D (6 bases). Between the trimmed V and J ends, which lost 4 bases and 1 base, there was a span of 10 bases. The germline gives CDR1 ENHRY, CDR2 SYGVKD. This CDR3 has 15 amino acids. This CDR3 reads CAISAPGVNTGELFF. The DNA for the CDR3 is TGTGCCATCAGTGCCCCGGGAGTGAACACCGGGGAGCTGTTTTTT.

This clonotype was seen a few times. The V call is TRBV12-3 or TRBV12-4, the J call TRBJ1-5, with D perhaps TRBD1 (5 bases). This CDR3 region has 16 residues. Trimming cost V 3 bases and J 0 bases, with 12 bases left between them. The CDR3: CASSFRRGFSNQPQHF. CDR3 sequence (DNA): TGTGCCAGCAGTTTTAGGCGGGGGTTTAGCAATCAGCCCCAGCATTTT.

The genes are TRBV6-5 and TRBJ1-2; 8 nucleotides agree with TRBD1. The CDR3 consists of 13 residues. Per germline, CDR1 MNHEY and CDR2 SVGAGI. Losses at the gene ends were 3 bases for V and 4 bases for J; bases not matched to a gene: 1. CDR3 sequence (DNA): TGTGCCAGCAGTTATCAGGGGGCCTATGGCTACACCTTC. This encodes CASSYQGAYGYTF.

Ten or more counts support this clonotype. CDR3 amino acids: CASSLGASSDTEAFF. DNA of the CDR3: TGCGCCAGCAGCTTGGGGGCCTCTTCGGACACTGAAGCTTTCTTT. The rearrangement links TRBV5-1 to TRBJ1-1; no clear D gene. V was clipped by 0 bases and J by 3 bases, with 12 bases between them. Germline lookup yields CDR1 SGHRS and CDR2 YFSETQ. This CDR3 region has 15 residues.

The chain has TRBV7-8 and TRBJ2-3; TRBD1 might be the D (6 bases). The germline CDR1 and CDR2 sequences are SGHVS and FQNEAQ. The CDR3 is 14 residues long. V dropped 5 bases and J dropped 4 bases, with 13 bases sitting between them. The CDR3 sequence is CASSPQGNADTQYF. The CDR3 DNA is TGTGCCAGCAGCCCACAGGGTAATGCAGATACGCAGTATTTT.

This clonotype came up a few times. V is TRBV9 and J is TRBJ1-2; 11 nucleotides line up with TRBD1. CDR3 length: 17 amino acids. After removal of 2 bases from V and 3 bases from J, the junction contained 9 bases not matched to a gene. The germline CDR1 and CDR2 sequences are SGDLS and YYNGEE. CDR3 protein: CASSVKGQGDRDYGYTF. CDR3 bases: TGTGCCAGCAGCGTGAAGGGACAGGGGGATAGGGACTATGGCTACACCTTC.

This clonotype was seen only a few times. This rearrangement joins TRBV11-2 to TRBJ2-3; D possibly corresponds to TRBD1 (6 bases). Germline CDR1 reads SGHAT; CDR2 reads FQNNGV. The CDR3 runs to 15 residues. The V end was cut by 2 bases, the J end by 6 bases, with 15 bases between. The CDR3 reads CASSLNLGALDTQYF. The CDR3 DNA follows: TGTGCCAGCAGCTTAAACCTGGGGGCCTTGGATACGCAGTATTTT.

The chain employs TRBV28 and TRBJ1-1, with D unresolved. Germline lookup yields CDR1 MDHEN and CDR2 SYDVKM. V was trimmed by 4 bases and J by 6 bases, leaving 15 bases between them. The CDR3 contains 14 residues. CDR3 protein: CASSYPPGGAEAFF. The CDR3 DNA reads TGTGCCAGCAGTTACCCCCCGGGTGGCGCTGAAGCTTTCTTT.

The sample holds a few counts of this clonotype. The gene calls are TRBV12-3 or TRBV12-4 and TRBJ2-7; possibly TRBD1 for D (6 bases). The V and J ends lost 7 bases and 6 bases respectively, with 19 bases between them. The CDR3 consists of 14 residues. In DNA form, the CDR3 reads TGTGCCAGCACCAGGGGTAATGAGGCGATCGAGCAGTACTTC. Translated: CASTRGNEAIEQYF.

This clonotype was seen a few times. The chain carries TRBV5-1 and TRBJ2-7, with D possibly being TRBD1 (7 bases). The V gene's germline CDR1 is SGHRS and CDR2 YFSETQ. V lost 0 bases and J 0 bases, leaving 10 bases between the germline ends. This CDR3 spans 15 amino acids. This CDR3 reads CASSLVQGGSYEQYF. For the CDR3, the DNA is TGCGCCAGCAGCTTGGTTCAGGGGGGCTCCTACGAGCAGTACTTC. The whole variable domain, remainder taken from reference TRBV5-1 and TRBJ2-7, is KAGVTQTPRYLIKTRGQQVTLSCSPISGHRSVSWYQQTPGQGLQFLFEYFSETQRNKGNFPGRFSGRQFSNSRSEMNVSTLELGDSALYLCASSLVQGGSYEQYFGPGTRLTVT.

This rearrangement joins TRBV19 to TRBJ1-5, with 8 nucleotides matching TRBD1. Per germline, CDR1 LNHDA and CDR2 SQIVND (reference sequence). V trimming: 5 bases; J trimming: 4 bases; junction bases outside the gene matches: 4. This CDR3 is 14 amino acids long. The CDR3 loop reads CASSWRQGNQPQHF. In DNA form, the CDR3 reads TGTGCCAGTAGTTGGCGACAGGGGAATCAGCCCCAGCATTTT. The whole variable domain, remainder taken from reference TRBV19 and TRBJ1-5, is DGGITQSPKYLFRKEGQNVTLSCEQNLNHDAMYWYRQDPGQGLRLIYYSQIVNDFQKGDIAEGYSVSREKKESFPLTVTSAQKNPTAFYLCASSWRQGNQPQHFGDGTRLSIL.

This clonotype came up a few times. This chain uses TRBV11-2 with TRBJ2-3; no reliable D call. CDR1 is SGHAT and CDR2 is FQNNGV in the germline V gene. The CDR3 has 13 amino acids. V lost 5 bases and J 2 bases, leaving 8 bases between the germline ends. In DNA form, the CDR3 reads TGTGCCAGCAGCCTCTGGGCCACAGATACGCAGTATTTT. As protein: CASSLWATDTQYF.

The CDR3 here is CAISEPESQGYKQFF. In nucleotides, the CDR3 is TGTGCCATCAGTGAGCCGGAGTCCCAGGGGTATAAGCAGTTCTTC. The rearrangement uses TRBV10-3 and TRBJ2-1, with D perhaps TRBD1 (6 bases). The germline V and J ends were trimmed by 2 bases and 11 bases, with 19 bases remaining between them. The CDR3 spans 15 residues. Looked up from germline, CDR1 is ENHRY and CDR2 is SYGVKD.

This clonotype came up a few times. The CDR3 DNA reads TGTGCCAGCAGCCAAGGGATGCGAGCGGGCGAGCAGTACGTC. It specifies CASSQGMRAGEQYV. This chain joins TRBV3-1 and TRBJ2-7; D may be TRBD2 (6 bases). Trimming shortened V by 1 base and J by 6 bases, and 13 bases separated the two germline ends. CDR3 length equals 14 residues. Germline CDR1 is LGHDT and CDR2 is YNNKEL (reference sequence).